These 3 T cell receptor beta chains were all obtained from the same sample, sequenced in a study of T cells after yellow fever vaccination. TCRdb re-analysed the 5' RACE reads in MiXCR, keeping a single row per CDR3 protein. The sample has under 200,000 distinct CDR3 sequences, around 7.2% seen once. The specimen comprised CD4+ T cells sorted from PBMCs, sampled 5 to 6 days after the first yellow fever vaccination. The receptor source for this set is a man between 18 and 35 years old who received the YFV17D yellow fever vaccine.

The chain is built from TRBV5-1 and TRBJ2-7; 7 bases agree with TRBD1. The CDR3 is made up of 13 amino acids. The germline V gene has CDR1 SGHRS and CDR2 YFSETQ. CDR3 region: CARSSVRGLTQYV. The CDR3 coding sequence is TGCGCCAGGAGCTCTGTCAGGGGGTTAACGCAGTACGTC.

This clonotype was seen more than once but under ten times. The rearrangement uses TRBV12-3 or TRBV12-4 and TRBJ2-1; D is tentatively TRBD1 or TRBD2 (7 bases each). CDR3 length: 15 amino acids. V was pared by 6 bases and J by 6 bases, with 18 bases between. The chain's CDR3 is CASSYRLRGGNEQFF. Written as DNA, the CDR3 is TGTGCCAGCAGCTACCGTCTCAGGGGGGGCAATGAGCAGTTCTTC.

V usage is TRBV7-9 and J usage is TRBJ2-3; D assignment may be TRBD1 or TRBD2 (6 bases each). CDR3 length equals 15 residues. Trimming left V 5 bases short and J 4 bases short, with 16 bases between. Looked up from germline, CDR1 is SEHNR and CDR2 is FQNEAQ (reference sequence). This CDR3 is CASSPKGGQSDTQYF. The CDR3 DNA is TGTGCCAGCAGCCCGAAGGGGGGCCAGTCAGATACGCAGTATTTT.